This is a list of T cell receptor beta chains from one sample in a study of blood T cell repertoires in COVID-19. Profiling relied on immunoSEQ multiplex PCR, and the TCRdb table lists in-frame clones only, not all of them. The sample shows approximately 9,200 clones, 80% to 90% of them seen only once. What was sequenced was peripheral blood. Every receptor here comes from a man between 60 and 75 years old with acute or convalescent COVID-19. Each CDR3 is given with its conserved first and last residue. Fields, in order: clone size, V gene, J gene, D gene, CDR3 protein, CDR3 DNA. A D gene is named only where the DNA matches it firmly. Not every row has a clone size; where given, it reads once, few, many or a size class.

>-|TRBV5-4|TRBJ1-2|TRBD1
CASSLDFGRGNYGYTF
TGTGCCAGCAGCCTGGACTTCGGCAGGGGGAACTATGGCTACACCTTC
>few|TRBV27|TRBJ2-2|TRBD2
CASSLTSGYLSLGTGELFF
TGTGCCAGCAGTTTGACTAGCGGGTATCTATCGTTGGGCACCGGGGAGCTGTTTTTT
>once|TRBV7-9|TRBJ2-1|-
CASSPPGRGVYNEQFF
TGTGCCAGCAGCCCCCCGGGCAGGGGTGTTTACAATGAGCAGTTCTTC
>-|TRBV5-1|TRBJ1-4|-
CASSLGGANEKLFF
TGCGCCAGCAGCTTAGGGGGGGCTAATGAAAAACTGTTTTTT
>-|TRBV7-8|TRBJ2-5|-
CASSLLRTGRGETQYF
TGTGCCAGCAGCTTACTGAGGACAGGGAGGGGGGAGACCCAGTACTTC
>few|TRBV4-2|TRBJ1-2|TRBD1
CASSQEMRGQGYTF
TGTGCCAGCAGCCAAGAAATGAGGGGGCAGGGCTACACCTTC
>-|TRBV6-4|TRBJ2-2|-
CASSARSTGELFF
TGTGCCAGCAGTGCCAGAAGCACCGGGGAGCTGTTTTTT
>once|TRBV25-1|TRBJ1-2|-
CASSEPHARGGYGYTF
TGTGCCAGCAGTGAACCCCACGCACGGGGAGGCTATGGCTACACCTTC
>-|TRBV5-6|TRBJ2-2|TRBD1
CASSFRDRGTGELFF
TGTGCCAGCAGCTTTAGAGACAGGGGGACCGGGGAGCTGTTTTTT
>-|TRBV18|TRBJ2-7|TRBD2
CASSPGLAGVYEQYF
TGTGCCAGCTCACCGGGACTAGCGGGAGTCTACGAGCAGTACTTC
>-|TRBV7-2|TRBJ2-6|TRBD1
CASSLQGAVTGANVLTF
TGTGCCAGCAGCCTCCAGGGGGCTGTGACTGGGGCCAACGTCCTGACTTTC
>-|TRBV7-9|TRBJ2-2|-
CASSVDWNTGELFF
TGTGCCAGCAGCGTCGACTGGAACACCGGGGAGCTGTTTTTT
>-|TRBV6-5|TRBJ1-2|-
CASSYSPQAGYGYTF
TGTGCCAGCAGTTACTCCCCCCAGGCGGGGTATGGCTACACCTTC
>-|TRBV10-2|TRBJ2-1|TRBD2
CASSSGLAGWDRNNEQFF
TGCGCCAGCAGTTCGGGACTAGCGGGCTGGGACCGGAACAATGAGCAGTTCTTC
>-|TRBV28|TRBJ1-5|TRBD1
CASSLVGQGDPQHF
TGTGCCAGCAGTTTAGTAGGACAGGGTGATCCCCAGCATTTT
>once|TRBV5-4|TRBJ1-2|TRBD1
CASREQGAPYGYTF
TGTGCCAGCAGAGAACAGGGGGCTCCTTATGGCTACACCTTC
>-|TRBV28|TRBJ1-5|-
CASSFHTPGEQPQHF
TGTGCCAGCAGTTTCCATACCCCCGGGGAACAGCCCCAGCATTTT
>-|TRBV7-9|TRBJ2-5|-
CASSLSGVEETQYF
TGTGCCAGCAGCTTATCAGGGGTGGAAGAGACCCAGTACTTC
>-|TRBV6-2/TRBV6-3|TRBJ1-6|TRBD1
CASSSGQGALSPLHF
TGTGCCAGCAGTTCGGGACAGGGGGCTTTGTCACCCCTCCACTTT
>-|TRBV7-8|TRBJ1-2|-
CASSLVGKEVYGYTF
TGTGCCAGCAGCTTAGTGGGGAAGGAGGTCTATGGCTACACCTTC
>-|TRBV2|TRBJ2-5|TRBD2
CASSAGPRGGETQYF
TGTGCCAGCAGTGCGGGACCTCGGGGGGGAGAGACCCAGTACTTC
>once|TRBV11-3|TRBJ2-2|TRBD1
CASSLRTGATGELFF
TGTGCCAGCAGCTTAAGGACAGGGGCCACCGGGGAGCTGTTTTTT
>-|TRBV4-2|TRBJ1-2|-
CASSQDGSLGSYTF
TGTGCCAGCAGCCAAGATGGCTCCCTAGGCAGCTACACCTTC
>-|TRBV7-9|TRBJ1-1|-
CASSPLVMNTEAFF
TGTGCCAGCAGCCCTCTCGTAATGAACACTGAAGCTTTCTTT
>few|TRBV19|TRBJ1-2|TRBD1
CASSSGTGGNYGYTF
TGTGCCAGTAGTTCCGGGACAGGGGGGAACTATGGCTACACCTTC
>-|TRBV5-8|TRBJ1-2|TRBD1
CASSSPRFRQGTLYGYTF
TGTGCCAGCAGCTCCCCCCGTTTTAGACAGGGGACTCTTTATGGCTACACCTTC
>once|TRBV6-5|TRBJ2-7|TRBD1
CASGSGTGYEQYF
TGTGCCAGCGGATCCGGGACAGGCTACGAGCAGTACTTC
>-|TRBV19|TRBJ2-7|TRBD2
CASTPSRTSGSYEQYF
TGTGCCAGTACCCCCTCCCGGACTAGCGGTTCCTACGAGCAGTACTTC
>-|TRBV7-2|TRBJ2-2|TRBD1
CASSSDRIPPTGELFF
TGTGCCAGCAGCTCGGACAGGATCCCCCCCACCGGGGAGCTGTTTTTT
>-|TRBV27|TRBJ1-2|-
CASSLGLTGGYTF
TGTGCCAGCAGTTTAGGGCTCACCGGTGGCTACACCTTC
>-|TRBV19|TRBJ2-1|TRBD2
CASNAGGDYNEQFF
TGTGCCAGTAATGCGGGAGGCGACTACAATGAGCAGTTCTTC
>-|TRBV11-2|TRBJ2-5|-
CASSSEETQYF
TGTGCCAGCAGCTCAGAAGAGACCCAGTACTTC
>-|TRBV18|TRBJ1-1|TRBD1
CASSPGQGPGTEAFF
TGTGCCAGCTCACCCGGACAGGGACCAGGTACTGAAGCTTTCTTT
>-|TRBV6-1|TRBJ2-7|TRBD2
CASSETSGSYEQYF
TGTGCCAGCAGTGAGACTAGCGGGAGTTACGAGCAGTACTTC
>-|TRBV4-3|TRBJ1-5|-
CASSQDGGGQPQHF
TGCGCCAGCAGCCAAGATGGGGGAGGTCAGCCCCAGCATTTT
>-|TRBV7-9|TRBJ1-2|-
CASGLSGGRDYGYTF
TGTGCCAGCGGGTTATCGGGGGGAAGGGACTATGGCTACACCTTC
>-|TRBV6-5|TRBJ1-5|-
CASSKQARQPQHF
TGTGCCAGCAGTAAACAGGCTCGTCAGCCCCAGCATTTT
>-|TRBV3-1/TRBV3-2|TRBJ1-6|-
CASSQDLGGHDNSPLHF
TGTGCCAGCAGCCAAGATCTGGGGGGGCACGATAATTCACCCCTCCACTTT
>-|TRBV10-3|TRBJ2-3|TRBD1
CAPQDRESTDTQYF
TGTGCCCCCCAGGACAGGGAGAGCACAGATACGCAGTATTTT
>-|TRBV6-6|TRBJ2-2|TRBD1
CASEGGSLNTGELFF
TGTGCCTCCGAAGGGGGCAGTCTGAACACCGGGGAGCTGTTTTTT
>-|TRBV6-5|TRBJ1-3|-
CASSSFPGNTIYF
TGTGCCAGCAGTTCGTTCCCTGGAAACACCATATATTTT
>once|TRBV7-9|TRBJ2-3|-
CASSKGEIDTQYF
TGTGCCAGCAGCAAGGGGGAAATAGATACGCAGTATTTT
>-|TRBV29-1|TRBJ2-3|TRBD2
CSVEDSGLAGVPLTDTQYF
TGCAGCGTTGAAGATTCGGGACTAGCGGGAGTACCCCTGACAGATACGCAGTATTTT
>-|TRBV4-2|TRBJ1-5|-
CASSQGGQGSQPQHF
TGTGCCAGCAGCCAAGGGGGGCAGGGATCCCAGCCCCAGCATTTT
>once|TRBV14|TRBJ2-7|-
CASSQTQESQYF
TGTGCCAGCAGCCAAACACAGGAATCGCAGTACTTC
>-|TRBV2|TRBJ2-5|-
CASSERAGGETQYF
TGTGCCAGCAGTGAGAGGGCGGGCGGGGAGACCCAGTACTTC
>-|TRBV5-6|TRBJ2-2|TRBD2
CASSLSWEGNTGELFF
TGTGCCAGCAGCTTGTCATGGGAGGGGAACACCGGGGAGCTGTTTTTT
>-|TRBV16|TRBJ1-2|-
CASSQLAEGYTF
TGTGCCAGCAGCCAGCTGGCTGAAGGCTACACCTTC
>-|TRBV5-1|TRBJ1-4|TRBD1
CASSTSGTGAFEKLFF
TGCGCCAGCAGCACATCCGGGACAGGGGCTTTCGAAAAACTGTTTTTT